The 15 T cell receptor beta chains in this list originate from one sample, sequenced in a study of CXCR3-negative and CXCR3-positive naive CD8 T cells (dated by TCRdb to about 2019). TCRdb names NextSeq 550 as the instrument used. The Human TCR Profiling Kit (MiLaboratory) was used to make UMI-labeled 5' RACE TRB cDNA libraries. Following TCRdb reprocessing, every CDR3 protein sequence forms one entry, and DNA is not provided. The sample table holds about 130,000 distinct CDR3 sequences. Approximately 0.29% of the sample belongs to the ten largest clones. The specimen was naive CXCR3- CD8+ T cells from blood. Explained via the paper, the cell subset or site label denotes: CD45RO-CCR7+CD27+CD95- naive CD8+ T cells lacking CXCR3 (TNR3-). The origin of the receptors is a human donor in good health. Some clones in this sample may be carry-over from other donors' samples.

This chain links TRBV27 with TRBJ2-1; TCRdb proposes TRBD2, but this gene call is untestable without DNA. Germline V gives CDR1 MNHEY, CDR2 SMNVEV (reference sequence). There are 15 residues in the CDR3. CDR3 residues: CASSSLSGNYNEQFF.

The chain recombines TRBV10-3 with TRBJ2-3; TCRdb's D gene call, TRBD2, goes unchecked for lack of DNA. In germline, CDR1 is ENHRY, CDR2 SYGVKD. The CDR3 runs 13 residues. CDR3 protein: CAISARTADTQYF.

V usage is TRBV29-1 and J usage is TRBJ2-7; with no DNA, the TCRdb D assignment of TRBD1 cannot be verified. This CDR3 is built from 13 residues. Looked up from germline, CDR1 is SQVTM and CDR2 is ANQGSEA. CDR3 in amino acids: CSVSVGTGSEQYF.

The gene calls are TRBV7-2 and TRBJ2-7; no DNA is available, so the TRBD1 call from TCRdb remains unchecked. From germline, CDR1 is SGHTA and CDR2 FQGNSA. CDR3 length equals 14 residues. The CDR3 sequence is CASSSWGVTYEQYF.

CDR3: CASSQDSMGVNTEAFF. The V and J genes are TRBV4-1 and TRBJ1-1; TCRdb's D call of TRBD1 is untestable without DNA. The CDR3 spans 16 residues. CDR1 and CDR2 (germline): MGHRA, YSYEKL.

The J gene is TRBJ2-7, the V gene TRBV20-1. The CDR3 covers 11 residues. The V gene's germline CDR1 is DFQATT and CDR2 SNEGSKA (reference sequence). This CDR3 is CSALTGYEQYF.

The J gene is TRBJ2-1, the V gene TRBV18. Germline V gives CDR1 KGHSH, CDR2 LQKENI. The length of the CDR3 is 17 residues. CDR3 loop: CASSLSQVKSSYNEQFF.

The rearrangement links TRBV4-1 to TRBJ2-7; TCRdb's D gene call, TRBD1, goes unchecked for lack of DNA. CDR1 and CDR2 (germline): MGHRA, YSYEKL. This CDR3 contains 15 residues. This CDR3 is CASSQAPGGTYEQYF.

V usage is TRBV4-3 and J usage is TRBJ2-7; the D call of TRBD2 rests on TCRdb alone, since no DNA is present to check it. Per germline, CDR1 LGHNA and CDR2 YSLEER. The CDR3 consists of 14 residues. The CDR3: CASSQDAGSYEQYF.

The chain is built from TRBV5-1 and TRBJ2-1; as DNA is missing, the TRBD2 call by TCRdb cannot be tested. This CDR3 has 14 amino acids. The germline V gene encodes CDR1 SGHRS and CDR2 YFSETQ. The CDR3 protein is CARVAGVSYNEQFF.

J is TRBJ2-1 and V is TRBV20-1. The CDR3 contains 12 residues. In germline, CDR1 is DFQATT, CDR2 SNEGSKA (reference sequence). CDR3 loop: CSARVPRTEQFF.

The rearrangement links TRBV7-9 to TRBJ2-5. This CDR3 region has 13 residues. The V gene's germline CDR1 is SEHNR and CDR2 FQNEAQ (reference sequence). This chain's CDR3 is CASSLVAEETQYF.

The chain combines TRBV5-5 with TRBJ2-1; lacking DNA, the TRBD2 call made by TCRdb goes unchecked. Per the germline V gene, CDR1 is SGHKS and CDR2 is YYEKEE (reference sequence). The CDR3 runs to 14 residues. The chain's CDR3 is CASSSWAVYNEQFF. Drawing the rest from reference TRBV5-5 and TRBJ2-1, the complete variable domain is DAGVTQSPTHLIKTRGQQVTLRCSPISGHKSVSWYQQVLGQGPQFIFQYYEKEERGRGNFPDRFSARQFPNYSSELNVNALLLGDSALYLCASSSWAVYNEQFFGPGTRLTVL.

The chain recombines TRBV12-3 or TRBV12-4 with TRBJ1-1; with no DNA, the TCRdb D assignment of TRBD1 cannot be verified. The CDR3 length is 15 residues. The CDR3 spells CASSWSDRPNTEAFF.

This chain connects TRBV27 to TRBJ2-3. This CDR3 region has 14 residues. Germline values: CDR1 MNHEY, CDR2 SMNVEV (reference sequence). This chain's CDR3 is CASSLAGSTDTQYF.